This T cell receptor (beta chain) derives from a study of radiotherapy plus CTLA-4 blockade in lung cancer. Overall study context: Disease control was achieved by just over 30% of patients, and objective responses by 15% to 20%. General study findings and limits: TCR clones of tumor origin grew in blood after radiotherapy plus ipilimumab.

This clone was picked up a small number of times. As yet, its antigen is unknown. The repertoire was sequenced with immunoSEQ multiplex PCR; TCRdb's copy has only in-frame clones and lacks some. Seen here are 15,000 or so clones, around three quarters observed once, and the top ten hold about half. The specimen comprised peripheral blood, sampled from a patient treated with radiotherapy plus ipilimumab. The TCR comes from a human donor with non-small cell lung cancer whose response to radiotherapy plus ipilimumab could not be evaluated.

CDR3 DNA: TGTGCCATCAGTGGGGGCGGGGACAGGAGGAACACTGAAGCTTTCTTT. Its translation: CAISGGGDRRNTEAFF. This rearrangement joins TRBV10-3 to TRBJ1-1, with 8 bases matching TRBD1. The CDR3 spans 16 residues. From germline, CDR1 is ENHRY and CDR2 SYGVKD. V dropped 4 bases and J dropped 1; count of bases not matched to a gene: 8.